The clone carrying this T cell receptor (beta chain) occurred many times. TCRdb used MiXCR to reprocess the 5' RACE reads, holding one entry per CDR3 protein. The sample consists of 40,000 to 55,000 distinct CDR3 sequences, approximately 4% of them appearing once. Trimming left V 6 bases short and J 0 bases short, with 18 bases between. Germline values: CDR1 MNHEY, CDR2 SVGEGT. This CDR3 spans 16 amino acids. This entry is derived from a study of early T cells in non-severe SARS-CoV-2 infection. Whole-study context: Bulk RNA from unsorted whole blood was sequenced; chains were unpaired.

Sequences were obtained from whole blood. This chain joins TRBV6-2 or TRBV6-3 and TRBJ2-7, with a tentative D call TRBD1 (6 bases). This TCR derives from an adult who was a healthcare worker with PCR-confirmed SARS-CoV-2 infection or an uninfected control (not recorded which). The CDR3 bases are TGTGCCAGCAGACCTACAGGGCGGAAGGCCTCCTACGAGCAGTACTTC. Its protein is CASRPTGRKASYEQYF.